This T cell receptor (beta chain) comes out of a study of blood T cells in healthy people across ages (dated by TCRdb to about 2015). Looking at the study overall: In model experiments, template switching captured about one uniquely barcoded TCR beta cDNA molecule for every two T cells. Donors of different ages were randomly distributed across sequencing lanes to avoid experimental bias. Age-related changes in TCR beta repertoire diversity were measured in the study by deep sequencing normalized with unique cDNA molecular identifiers. The donors were split into four age groups: young (average about 16 years), middle-aged (roughly 40), aged (about 62) and long-lived (approximately 80). Two additional independent replicas of 1 million unique cDNA reads from the same blood draw were analyzed for two donors (one aged 18 to 29 and one aged 80 or older).

Library preparation was by 5' RACE. TCRdb shows the sequencer as Illumina HiSeq 2500. A second PCR of roughly 7 to 11 cycles was performed with a sample-barcoded 5' primer and a J-beta primer mix. A template-switch 5' adaptor carrying 12 random nucleotides introduced a unique molecular identifier onto each TCR beta cDNA molecule. Each sample yielded at least 3 million CDR3-containing paired-end reads. The Mint cDNA synthesis kit, primed by a TRBC-specific oligonucleotide, was used to synthesize first-strand cDNA from all RNA. Following uracil-DNA glycosylase treatment, a first 18-cycle PCR with universal primers M1SS and BC2_uni_R was performed on all cDNA. As for how the authors treated the data: For normalization, 1 million high-quality reads, each with a distinct molecular identifier, were randomly selected from each sample. Reads sharing molecular identifiers were discarded rather than binned into consensus sequences. MiTCR, run with a Q25 quality threshold and the strictest error-elimination algorithm, handled CDR3 identification, clonotype clustering and error correction. A nonparametric unseen species model using Euler transformation provided a lower-bound estimate of total TCR beta diversity. TCRdb reran the public reads through fastp at Q25 and MiXCR, keeping productive beta chains. All rows with the same CDR3 protein become a single entry with the most common DNA and genes. In this record, the V and J calls reflect TCRdb's handling and not the investigators' own analysis. The sample table holds about 1.7 million distinct CDR3 sequences, of which roughly 30% were seen once. The ten largest clones represent more than 6% of the sample.

Sequences LGHDT (CDR1) and YNNKEL (CDR2) are obtained from the germline V gene (reference sequence). V is cut by 0 bases and J by 7 bases, and the space between the germline ends is 7 bases. CDR3 length: 13 amino acids, cysteine to phenylalanine. CDR3 DNA is the only sequence kept; it has 39 bases, read in frame from the first base. This clonotype has more than one count but fewer than ten. Its antigen remains undetermined. No clone much larger than this one lies a single base away; base qualities are absent. Study-level results and caveats: There was a strong correlation between observed TCR beta diversity and the percentage of naive T cells measured by flow cytometry. Observed TCR beta diversity per million T cells fell roughly linearly with age, and a significant reduction was already apparent by age roughly 41. Compared with the aged group, more naive CD4+ T cells, fewer expanded clones and increased TCR diversity were shown by the long-lived group, suggesting age selection. Since profiling was done on bulk unsorted PBMCs, naive and antigen-experienced compartments could not be conclusively compared. Because donor CMV infection status was unknown, age-related changes in expanded clonotypes were potentially confounded. Estimates of total diversity based on one million sequenced T cells were regarded as lower bounds and as underestimates.

The donors were roughly 38 Caucasian individuals from Russia, aged roughly 6 to 100 years, who were systemically healthy. Each donor gave about 10 milliliters of peripheral blood, drawn into EDTA-treated Vacutainer tubes. Ficoll-Paque density-gradient centrifugation was used to isolate PBMCs, with at least 6.5 million per sample. Total RNA was extracted from PBMCs with Trizol reagent, with at least 5 micrograms obtained per sample. Naive CD45RAhigh/CD27high T cell percentages were measured by flow cytometry on a PBMC aliquot from every donor. Input material: blood. Recombination connected TRBV3-1 to TRBJ1-5; the D gene remains uncertain. This receptor was obtained from a woman between 25 and 40 years old in good health. The CDR3 protein: CASSQDSFQPQHF. The bases are TGTGCCAGCAGCCAAGACAGTTTCCAGCCCCAGCATTTT.